A selection of T cell receptor beta chains follows, all from one sample in a study of CD4+ T cells in melanoma. Measured with immunoSEQ multiplex PCR; TCRdb has only the in-frame clones, and not every one. The table shows around 100,000 clones, with approximately 90% occurring only once. The sample taken for sequencing was peripheral blood. All receptors come from a human donor with melanoma. CDR3s include the opening cysteine and the closing phenylalanine or tryptophan. D genes are given only for firm matches.

V gene: TRBV28; D gene: TRBD1; CDR3 protein: CASSLPGQGGNSPLHF
V gene: TRBV21-1; D gene: NA; CDR3 protein: CASGTGPGPTSGSYANTGELFF
V gene: TRBV10-3; D gene: TRBD1; CDR3 protein: CAITALQGVYEQYF
V gene: TRBV7-3; D gene: TRBD1; CDR3 protein: CASGGQGYGYTF
V gene: TRBV9; D gene: NA; CDR3 protein: CASSLGPRSTDTQYF
V gene: TRBV2; D gene: NA; CDR3 protein: CASSERVETQYF
V gene: TRBV7-2; D gene: NA; CDR3 protein: CASSLGLTTDTQYF
V gene: TRBV25-1; D gene: NA; CDR3 protein: CASSSSGLGEQYF
V gene: TRBV2; D gene: NA; CDR3 protein: CASRASGAPTQYF
V gene: TRBV4-1; D gene: TRBD1; CDR3 protein: CASSQLTGQGNYGYTF
V gene: TRBV4-2; D gene: TRBD2; CDR3 protein: CASSQDGLGRGTQYF
V gene: TRBV15; D gene: NA; CDR3 protein: CATSSGGTNNYGYTF
V gene: TRBV11-2; D gene: TRBD2; CDR3 protein: CASSYPASGYEQYF
V gene: TRBV25-1; D gene: TRBD2; CDR3 protein: CASRNSGSYEQYF
V gene: TRBV7-2; D gene: TRBD1; CDR3 protein: CASSDRTGVNYGYTF
V gene: TRBV6-1; D gene: NA; CDR3 protein: CASARGTYNEQFF
V gene: TRBV4-2; D gene: NA; CDR3 protein: CASSQEGQSSYEQYF
V gene: TRBV11-2; D gene: NA; CDR3 protein: CASSLERDQPQHF
V gene: TRBV7-9; D gene: NA; CDR3 protein: CASSLGTPGTGELFF
V gene: TRBV15; D gene: TRBD1; CDR3 protein: CATSRDTGVREQYF
V gene: TRBV4-1; D gene: NA; CDR3 protein: CASSPPLGYEQFF
V gene: TRBV6-1; D gene: NA; CDR3 protein: CASSRTVYPAFF
V gene: TRBV27; D gene: TRBD1; CDR3 protein: CASRGQGQEKLFF
V gene: TRBV7-9; D gene: TRBD1; CDR3 protein: CASSDRGSGNNYGYTF
V gene: TRBV7-2; D gene: TRBD1; CDR3 protein: CASSLAGQGSEQYF
V gene: TRBV9; D gene: TRBD2; CDR3 protein: CASSVSIGTSGGKETQYF
V gene: TRBV27; D gene: NA; CDR3 protein: CASSLWGPTDTQYF
V gene: TRBV7-2; D gene: NA; CDR3 protein: CASSPPGQNTEAFF
V gene: TRBV11-2; D gene: TRBD1; CDR3 protein: CASGTGTENEKLFF
V gene: TRBV5-1; D gene: TRBD1; CDR3 protein: CASSPQTGREAAFF
V gene: TRBV4-1; D gene: NA; CDR3 protein: CASSQVTAGFEQFF
V gene: TRBV5-1; D gene: TRBD1; CDR3 protein: CASSSAGTANTGELFF
V gene: TRBV5-6; D gene: NA; CDR3 protein: CASSLARIAYGYTF
V gene: TRBV2; D gene: TRBD2; CDR3 protein: CASRPTSGGLYEQYF
V gene: TRBV4-3; D gene: NA; CDR3 protein: CASSQAPNTEAFF
V gene: TRBV19; D gene: NA; CDR3 protein: CASSFVGDRTGYTF
V gene: TRBV5-4; D gene: TRBD1; CDR3 protein: CASSPGQVSSGNTIYF
V gene: TRBV6-4; D gene: NA; CDR3 protein: CASSYDSNQPQHF
V gene: TRBV11-3; D gene: NA; CDR3 protein: CASSQGRGTEAFF
V gene: TRBV5-4; D gene: TRBD1; CDR3 protein: CASSSSGTARGEKLFF
V gene: TRBV9; D gene: TRBD2; CDR3 protein: CASSVVGGGFTGELFF
V gene: TRBV5-4; D gene: NA; CDR3 protein: CASSLSGETQYF
V gene: TRBV30; D gene: TRBD2; CDR3 protein: CAWTGEGATQETQYF
V gene: TRBV11-2; D gene: TRBD2; CDR3 protein: CASSRSTFSGGEELFF
V gene: TRBV30; D gene: NA; CDR3 protein: CAWSKNGHAFYGQYF